This TCR beta chain was observed in a study of T cells in Graves' hyperthyroidism and ophthalmopathy. Researchers amplified the TCR beta CDR3 regions from RNA transcripts. The HTBI primer set served for first-round RT-PCR of the TCR CDR3. TCRdb re-derived calls from the multiplex PCR reads in MiXCR, one entry per CDR3 protein. The repertoire holds hundreds of thousands of distinct CDR3 sequences, with roughly 46% as singletons. The study enrolled patients aged 18 to 65 with newly diagnosed hyperthyroidism of under 2 months' duration. Patients were excluded for uncontrolled infection, other autoimmune disease, pregnancy or lactation. Points from the study as a whole: Among thyroid clonotypes expanded above 0.001, most also appeared in blood.

The CDR3 runs 10 residues. Germline V gene sequence: CDR1 MGHDK, CDR2 SYGVNS. Regarding this clonotype: What it binds is unknown.

V gene TRBV25-1 combines with J gene TRBJ2-7; D ambiguous. The sample was peripheral blood or thyroid tissue (not recorded which). This TCR was sampled from a woman younger than 35 with Graves' hyperthyroidism. CDR3 sequence reads: CARVTAEQYF. Here the CDR3 DNA reads TGTGCTAGGGTAACAGCGGAGCAGTACTTC.